These 25 T cell receptor beta chains share one sample of origin, sequenced in a study of OX40 agonist ivuxolimab in advanced cancers. Only in-frame clones appear in the TCRdb table, and some are missing; sequencing was by immunoSEQ multiplex PCR. The table has 25,000 or so clones, just under 75% seen once. Sample: CD4+ or CD8+ T cells sorted from blood, taken in a trial of the OX40 agonist ivuxolimab. The source of these receptors is an adult with an advanced solid tumor such as melanoma, head and neck, liver or kidney cancer.

The chain carries TRBV19 and TRBJ1-1; TRBD1 matches 7 bases. J gave up 0 bases and V 6 bases, and 10 bases lay outside the gene matches. The CDR3 consists of 16 residues. Germline V gene data show CDR1 as LNHDA and CDR2 as SQIVND (reference sequence). In DNA, the CDR3 is TGTGCCAGTAGGACCCGGGACAGTTACATGAACACTGAAGCTTTCTTT. It yields the protein CASRTRDSYMNTEAFF. Full variable domain (rest looked up from reference TRBV19 and TRBJ1-1): DGGITQSPKYLFRKEGQNVTLSCEQNLNHDAMYWYRQDPGQGLRLIYYSQIVNDFQKGDIAEGYSVSREKKESFPLTVTSAQKNPTAFYLCASRTRDSYMNTEAFFGQGTRLTVV.

The sample holds a few counts of this clone. The V gene is TRBV4-1, the J gene TRBJ2-1; unclear D gene. Trimming stripped 0 bases from V and 3 bases from J, with 12 bases between. The CDR3 runs 16 residues. CDR1 and CDR2 from the germline V gene are MGHRA and YSYEKL. DNA for the CDR3: TGCGCCAGCAGCCAAGATTCCCTCGAGATCTACAATGAGCAGTTCTTC. Translating it yields CASSQDSLEIYNEQFF.

The V gene is TRBV7-9, the J gene TRBJ2-3; 7 nucleotides line up with TRBD1. The CDR3 is 13 residues long. The V gene end was trimmed by 5 bases and the J gene end by 6 bases; junction bases not matched to a gene: 5. CDR1 and CDR2 from the germline V gene are SEHNR and FQNEAQ (reference sequence). CDR3 DNA sequence: TGTGCCAGCAGCCTCTTACAGGGGGATACGCAGTATTTT. This sequence encodes CASSLLQGDTQYF.

The chain has TRBV7-3 and TRBJ2-5; TRBD1 aligns across 7 bases. The J call is uncertain, as TRBJ2-7 better fits the DNA end. The germline V gene has CDR1 SGHTA and CDR2 FQGTGA. The CDR3 is made up of 16 amino acids. The CDR3: CASSFGQGVMSYEQYF. CDR3 coding DNA: TGTGCCAGCAGCTTTGGGCAGGGGGTTATGTCCTACGAGCAGTACTTC.

The V call is TRBV25-1, the J call TRBJ2-6; D gene unclear. This CDR3 has 14 residues. The germline V gene has CDR1 MGHDK and CDR2 SYGVNS. Between the trimmed V and J ends, which lost 8 bases and 0 bases, there was a span of 8 bases. The CDR3 spells CASPVPSGANVLTF. The DNA for the CDR3 is TGTGCCAGCCCCGTCCCCTCTGGGGCCAACGTCCTGACTTTC.

V is TRBV6-5 and J is TRBJ1-1; D is ambiguous. The CDR3 length is 13 residues. Deletions cut 6 bases from V and 1 base from J, with 9 bases between. Germline V gene lookup returns CDR1 MNHEY and CDR2 SVGAGI. The CDR3 sequence: CASSTSGNTEAFF. The CDR3 DNA sequence: TGTGCCAGCAGCACATCGGGGAACACTGAAGCTTTCTTT.

J is TRBJ1-2 and V is TRBV29-1; D remains ambiguous. V gave up 1 base and J gave up 3 bases, with 6 bases separating them. This CDR3 has 12 residues. Germline V gene sequence: CDR1 SQVTM, CDR2 ANQGSEA. The CDR3 sequence: CSVEGQDYGYTF. The DNA of the CDR3 is TGCAGCGTTGAAGGGCAAGACTATGGCTACACCTTC.

This clone counts as medium-sized. The J gene is TRBJ2-7, the V gene TRBV7-9, with D perhaps TRBD2 (5 bases). The CDR3 totals 14 residues. The germline gives CDR1 SEHNR, CDR2 FQNEAQ (reference sequence). V shed 3 bases and J shed 4 bases, with 13 bases lying between them. CDR3 DNA sequence: TGTGCCAGCAGCTTGGAAACGGGGTTGTACGAGCAGTACTTC. Translating it yields CASSLETGLYEQYF.

The chain uses TRBV5-3 and TRBJ1-5, with D uncertain. TRBV5-3 counts as an open reading frame of uncertain function. The CDR3 is made up of 16 amino acids. The V gene lost 2 bases and the J gene lost 0 bases, with 12 bases spanning the gap. CDR3 DNA: TGTGCCAGAAGCTTTTCGGTTCGGGATAGCAATCAGCCCCAGCATTTT. This codes for CARSFSVRDSNQPQHF.

The CDR3 bases are TGTGCCAGCAGCTTGGGACAGACCTATGGCTACACCTTC. It translates to CASSLGQTYGYTF. This chain uses TRBV5-6 with TRBJ1-2, with TRBD1 as a possible D gene (5 bases). Between the trimmed V and J ends, which lost 0 bases and 4 bases, there was a span of 7 bases. The germline CDR1 and CDR2 sequences are SGHDT and YYEEEE. This CDR3 has 13 amino acids.

The gene calls are TRBV11-3 and TRBJ2-7; maybe TRBD2 (6 bases). Germline loops: CDR1 SGHNT, CDR2 YENEEA. There are 18 residues in the CDR3. V was pared by 2 bases and J by 0 bases, with 20 bases between. CDR3 coding DNA: TGTGCCAGCAGCTTATCTGGGTTAATAGCGGCTTTCTCCTACGAGCAGTACTTC. It encodes CASSLSGLIAAFSYEQYF.

This clone was seen only a few times. The chain links TRBV27 to TRBJ2-1, with 8 bases lining up with TRBD2. Per germline, CDR1 MNHEY and CDR2 SMNVEV (reference sequence). The CDR3 is made up of 15 amino acids. V shed 6 bases and J 6 bases; nucleotides not matched to a gene: 10. The DNA for the CDR3 is TGTGCCAGCAGCCCCCAACGGGGGGGGAGCAATGAGCAGTTCTTC. Translating it yields CASSPQRGGSNEQFF.

The CDR3 loop is CASSRPGDWAGELFF. DNA of the CDR3: TGTGCCAGCAGCCGTCCAGGGGATTGGGCCGGGGAGCTGTTTTTT. V usage is TRBV11-3 and J usage is TRBJ2-2; D possibly corresponds to TRBD1 (6 bases). Trimming cost V 5 bases and J 6 bases, with 16 bases left between them. There are 15 residues in the CDR3. Germline CDR1 SGHNT, CDR2 YENEEA.

V usage is TRBV4-1 and J usage is TRBJ1-5; 7 nucleotides match TRBD1. The CDR3 covers 15 residues. With 4 bases clipped from V and 0 bases from J, the junction kept 3 bases outside the gene matches. Germline CDR1 and CDR2: MGHRA and YSYEKL. The CDR3 bases are TGCGCCAGCAGCCCCAGGGACAGTAGCAATCAGCCCCAGCATTTT. Protein product: CASSPRDSSNQPQHF.

This clone has just a few counts. This chain joins TRBV9 and TRBJ2-3, with D possibly matching TRBD2 (5 bases). The V gene's germline CDR1 is SGDLS and CDR2 YYNGEE. The CDR3 totals 9 residues. V was shortened by 7 bases and J by 14 bases, with 11 bases between the two germline ends. In DNA, the CDR3 is TGTGCCAGCCCCTCTCGGGGGTATTTT. Translating it yields CASPSRGYF.

The V and J genes are TRBV7-9 and TRBJ2-7, with D tentatively TRBD2 (6 bases). Trimming removed 5 bases from V and 5 bases from J, with 13 bases in between. Germline lookup yields CDR1 SEHNR and CDR2 FQNEAQ (reference sequence). There are 13 residues in the CDR3. The CDR3 protein is CASSRSPGDEQYF. For the CDR3, the DNA is TGTGCCAGCAGCCGGTCGCCGGGGGACGAGCAGTACTTC.

This chain joins TRBV7-2 and TRBJ2-7; TRBD2 matches at 8 bases. Trimming took 2 bases from V and 4 from J; bases not matched to a gene: 7. The CDR3 runs to 15 residues. Germline V CDR1 and CDR2: SGHTA, FQGNSA. The CDR3 sequence is CASSLSGGARYEQYF. The CDR3 bases are TGTGCCAGCAGCTTATCCGGGGGGGCAAGATACGAGCAGTACTTC. Filled out from reference TRBV7-2 and TRBJ2-7, the complete variable domain reads GAGVSQSPSNKVTEKGKDVELRCDPISGHTALYWYRQSLGQGLEFLIYFQGNSAPDKSGLPSDRFSAERTGGSVSTLTIQRTQQEDSAVYLCASSLSGGARYEQYFGPGTRLTVT.

The CDR3 DNA sequence: TGTGCCATCCAGCAGGGCAATGAGCAGTTCTTC. It specifies CAIQQGNEQFF. J is TRBJ2-1 and V is TRBV7-3; perhaps TRBD1 as D (5 bases). The germline V and J ends were trimmed by 10 bases and 6 bases, with 10 bases remaining between them. CDR1 is SGHTA and CDR2 is FQGTGA in the germline V gene. The CDR3 consists of 11 residues.

The chain joins TRBV4-1 to TRBJ1-1; perhaps TRBD1 as D (5 bases). There are 19 residues in the CDR3. Looked up from germline, CDR1 is MGHRA and CDR2 is YSYEKL. Trimming cost V 0 bases and J 8 bases, with 28 bases left between them. The CDR3 DNA is TGCGCCAGCAGCCAAGAATTGGCCAGGGAATGGGCCTTCCACTTAGAAGCTTTCTTT. Translated: CASSQELAREWAFHLEAFF.

The chain is built from TRBV6-5 and TRBJ1-5; D perhaps matches TRBD1 (5 bases). Trimming took 7 bases from V and 0 from J, leaving 13 bases between them. This CDR3 is 15 amino acids long. CDR1 is MNHEY, CDR2 SVGAGI, per germline. The CDR3, as DNA: TGTGCCAGCAACCGTGGGGCGGTTAGCAATCAGCCCCAGCATTTT. Its translation: CASNRGAVSNQPQHF.

The chain is built from TRBV5-1 and TRBJ2-1; no reliable D call. CDR3 size: 16 residues. Trimming took 0 bases from V and 6 from J, leaving 16 bases between them. The germline V gene encodes CDR1 SGHRS and CDR2 YFSETQ. The CDR3 DNA follows: TGCGCCAGCAGCTTGGATCTGGCTAGAGTTCGCAATGAGCAGTTCTTC. Translating it yields CASSLDLARVRNEQFF. Supplemented by reference TRBV5-1 and TRBJ2-1, the full variable domain reads KAGVTQTPRYLIKTRGQQVTLSCSPISGHRSVSWYQQTPGQGLQFLFEYFSETQRNKGNFPGRFSGRQFSNSRSEMNVSTLELGDSALYLCASSLDLARVRNEQFFGPGTRLTVL.

The chain combines TRBV28 with TRBJ2-7, with D perhaps TRBD1 (5 bases). This CDR3 spans 12 amino acids. The V and J ends lost 5 bases and 6 bases respectively, with 11 bases between them. Germline values: CDR1 MDHEN, CDR2 SYDVKM. This CDR3 reads CASSLGGAEQYF. DNA for the CDR3: TGTGCCAGCAGTCTCGGTGGGGCCGAGCAGTACTTC.

To note about this clone: Relative to the germline gene, one junction end is altered; a read error may explain this. The sample carries other DNA sequences with the same CDR3. The rearrangement uses TRBV29-1 and TRBJ2-1, with a possible D match to TRBD2 (7 bases). The CDR3 is 18 residues long. Looked up from germline, CDR1 is SQVTM and CDR2 is ANQGSEA. The CDR3 sequence is CSVEGGGGAGGSYNEQFF. CDR3 in DNA: TGCAGCGTGGAAGGGGGGGGCGGGGCAGGAGGTTCCTACAATGAGCAGTTCTTC.

The J gene is TRBJ1-4, the V gene TRBV15, with D unclear. Looked up from germline, CDR1 is LNHNV and CDR2 is YYDKDF (reference sequence). V was cut by 7 bases and J by 0 bases, with 12 bases left in between. CDR3 size: 15 residues. The CDR3 DNA sequence: TGTGCCACCAAACGGGATCCTGCAACTAATGAAAAACTGTTTTTT. This sequence encodes CATKRDPATNEKLFF.

This clone has only one observation. This CDR3 is CASSFSPVSYEQYF. For the CDR3, the DNA is TGCGCCAGCAGCTTTAGTCCCGTTTCCTACGAGCAGTACTTC. The chain links TRBV5-1 to TRBJ2-7; D not certain. Trimming cost V 2 bases and J 1 base, with 10 bases left between them. The CDR3 totals 14 residues. The V gene's germline CDR1 is SGHRS and CDR2 YFSETQ.